This T cell receptor (beta chain) was sequenced during a study of shared clonotypes between healthy human individuals (TCRdb year 2020). Background on the whole study: The cohort comprised a couple of women and three men aged 18 to 49 years. To increase sequencing depth and limit assay-specific biases, different laboratories used diverse techniques to prepare libraries and sequence TCR repertoires. Per donor, three plates each were used for CD4 naive and CD4 memory, two for CD8 naive, and one for CD8 memory. Per donor, leukapheresis produced somewhere between about 0.9 and 10 billion PBMCs. To estimate repertoire size and how much clonotypes are shared between individuals, the study performed deep sequencing of blood TCR repertoires from five healthy adults. Beyond this particular receptor, the publication reports: Across a few donors, approximately 5% of naive CD4, approximately 3.5% of naive CD8, 2% to 2.5% of memory CD4, and 0.4% of memory CD8 clonotypes were shared. Because the study included only a small number of donors, the genetic and exposure-history diversity represented was limited. Pairwise subsampling led to the expectation that sequencing depth would affect the degree of clonotype sharing among donors. Even with the large sequencing depth, rarefaction of the sorted-subset datasets indicated that sequencing was incomplete. Higher generation probabilities were observed for clonotypes shared by all four sorted-subset donors than for non-shared clonotypes. Only blood was sampled, and tissue TCR repertoires likely differ from those in blood. Larger estimated clonotype richness was generally found for naive subsets than for memory subsets.

At the junction V is shortened by 0 bases and J by 5 bases, with 5 bases in between. The germline V gene supplies CDR1 SGHRS and CDR2 YFSETQ. The CDR3, cysteine through phenylalanine, is 13 amino acids long. The kept DNA is CDR3 alone, 39 bases in frame from the first base. As concerns this clone: Its recognized antigen is unknown. No base quality values were provided; no much bigger clone lies one nucleotide off. Other DNA sequences in this sample translate to the same CDR3.

Donors were healthy HIV-negative adults with no recently reported acute infections or vaccinations. Every donor was a Caucasian adult living in Nashville, Tennessee, USA. CD4+ T cells were enriched through magnetic negative selection, after which naive cells were positively selected on CD45RA and the remaining negative fraction served as the memory subset. Blood was obtained by leukapheresis, after which PBMCs were separated by Ficoll-Histopaque density gradient centrifugation and cryopreserved in liquid nitrogen vapor phase. Analytical flow cytometry was used to check the purity and quantity of each magnetically sorted T cell population. Genomic DNA was isolated from every sorted fraction and measured by UV absorbance on a Nanodrop 2000c. Using the deep immunoSEQ assay, TCR CDR3 regions were amplified from genomic DNA by multiplex PCR. Extracted genomic DNA from each cell subset was spread evenly across all wells of several immunoSEQ 96-well plates, with each plate serving as a replicate. Each replicate PCR for sorted subsets received about 220 ng genomic DNA, equal to 28,000 or so T cell genomes. Purified libraries were quantified with a Qubit 3.0 fluorometer, sized on a Bioanalyzer 2100, and re-quantified with the KAPA Library Quantification kit. A separate single-read 150-cycle Illumina NextSeq 550 flow cell was used to sequence each immunoSEQ 96-well plate. Per the authors' processing: The immunoSEQ output contained only junctional sequences without quality scores, so filtering could not match that applied to full-length reads. To assign V/J genes and CDR3, sequences were annotated against IMGT germline references using PyIR, a Python wrapper for IgBLAST v1.9. Reads were filtered out if the reads had weak V/J assignments (E-value above 1e-6), no CDR3, stop codons, out-of-frame junctions, or ambiguous translated residues. V3J clonotypes were defined by identical inferred V gene, J gene, and CDR3 amino acid sequence. The percentage overlap between two repertoires was calculated by dividing the number of shared unique clonotypes by the size of the smaller repertoire. Richness of each repertoire was evaluated using RTK rarefaction, the Chao1 estimator, and Recon v2.1 estimates of unobserved clonotypes. For all TCRbeta clonotypes obtained by the gDNA method from four donors, generation probabilities were computed with OLGA. TCRdb took over this immuneACCESS table, retaining in-frame rearrangements with V and J assigned. Such tables are incomplete; in checked studies, under half of the missing clones stem from an unresolved V gene, and the remainder is unexplained. V and J calls and clone size follow that table, whereas D and trimming were derived from the DNA. This sample has about 1.1 million clones in its table, and approximately 75% of those were observed once. Roughly 0.9% of the sample is taken by the ten largest.

The V gene is TRBV5-1 and the J gene is TRBJ1-4, with no D gene named confidently. The sequence came from a young man in good health. Some clones in this sample may be carry-over from other donors' samples. The sample taken for sequencing was memory CD4+ T cells from PBMCs. The sample's cell subset or site label, in plain terms: CD45RA-negative fraction. The bases read TGCGCCAGCAGCTTGGCCGGGAATGAAAAACTGTTTTTT. It encodes CASSLAGNEKLFF.